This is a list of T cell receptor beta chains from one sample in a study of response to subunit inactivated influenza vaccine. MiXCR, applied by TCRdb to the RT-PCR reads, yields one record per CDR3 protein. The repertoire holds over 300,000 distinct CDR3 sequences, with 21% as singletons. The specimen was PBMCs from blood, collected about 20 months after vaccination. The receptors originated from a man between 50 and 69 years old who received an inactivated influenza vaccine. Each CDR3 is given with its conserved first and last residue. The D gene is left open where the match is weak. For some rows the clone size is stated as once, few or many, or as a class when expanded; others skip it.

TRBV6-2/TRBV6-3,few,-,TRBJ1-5,CASSPRTAYSNQPQHF,TGTGCCAGCAGCCCCAGGACAGCTTATAGCAATCAGCCCCAGCATTTT
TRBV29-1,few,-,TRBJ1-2,CSVGSVSIGYTF,TGCAGCGTTGGCAGCGTCAGCATTGGCTACACCTTC
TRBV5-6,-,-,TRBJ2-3,CASSLSLRNTDTQYF,TGTGCCAGCAGCTTGAGCTTGCGGAACACAGATACGCAGTATTTT
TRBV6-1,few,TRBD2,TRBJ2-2,CASSAGRAAVTGELFF,TGTGCCAGCAGCGCCGGGAGGGCCGCGGTAACCGGGGAGCTGTTTTTT
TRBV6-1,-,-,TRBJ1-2,CASSEVSGSISNYGYTF,TGTGCCAGCAGTGAAGTCTCGGGGAGCATTTCTAACTATGGCTACACCTTC
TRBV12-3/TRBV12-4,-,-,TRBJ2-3,CASSSSGWTDTQYF,TGTGCCAGCAGTTCGAGCGGGTGGACAGATACGCAGTATTTT
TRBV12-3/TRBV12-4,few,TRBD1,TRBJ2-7,CASSPFPGTGYEQYF,TGTGCCAGCAGTCCCTTCCCCGGGACAGGGTACGAGCAGTACTTC
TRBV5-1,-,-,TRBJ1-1,CASSMRQRANTEAFF,TGCGCCAGCAGCATGAGACAGCGGGCTAACACTGAAGCTTTCTTT
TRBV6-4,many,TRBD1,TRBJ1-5,CASSEQGRNQPQHF,TGTGCCAGCAGTGAACAGGGGCGCAATCAGCCCCAGCATTTT
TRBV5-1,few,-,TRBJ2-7,CASSTLDEQYF,TGCGCCAGCAGTACCCTTGACGAGCAGTACTTC
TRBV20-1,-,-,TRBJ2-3,CSARRRGTDTQYF,TGCAGTGCACGCCGCAGGGGCACAGATACGCAGTATTTT
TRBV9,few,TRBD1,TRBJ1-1,CASSVGDRGWNTEAFF,TGTGCCAGCAGCGTAGGGGACAGGGGCTGGAACACTGAAGCTTTCTTT
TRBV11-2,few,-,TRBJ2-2,CASSLWDLGVAGELFF,TGTGCCAGCAGCTTATGGGATCTAGGGGTGGCCGGGGAGCTGTTTTTT
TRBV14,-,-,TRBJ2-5,CASSRGFAAETQYF,TGTGCCAGCAGCCGGGGCTTTGCCGCAGAGACCCAGTACTTC
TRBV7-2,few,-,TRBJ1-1,CASSLGWGRYAEAFF,TGTGCCAGCAGCTTAGGCTGGGGTAGGTACGCTGAAGCTTTCTTT
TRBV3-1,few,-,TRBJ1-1,CASSQGIARGIITEAFF,TGTGCCAGCAGCCAAGGAATAGCTAGGGGGATTATCACTGAAGCTTTCTTT
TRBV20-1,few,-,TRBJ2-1,CSAWVGGNEQFF,TGCAGTGCCTGGGTCGGGGGCAATGAGCAGTTCTTC
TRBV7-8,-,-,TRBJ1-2,CASSTGTGYGYTF,TGTGCCAGCAGCACTGGGACGGGCTATGGCTACACCTTC
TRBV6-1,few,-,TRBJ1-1,CASRPRNTGMNTEAFF,TGTGCCAGCAGGCCGAGAAACACAGGGATGAACACTGAAGCTTTCTTT
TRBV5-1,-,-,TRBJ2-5,CASSLALGKETQYF,TGCGCCAGCAGCTTGGCGCTGGGTAAAGAGACCCAGTACTTC
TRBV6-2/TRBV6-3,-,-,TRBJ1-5,CASSYPGNGQPQHF,TGTGCCAGCAGTTACCCTGGGAATGGCCAGCCCCAGCATTTT
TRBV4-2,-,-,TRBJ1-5,CASSQAPRDSNQPQHF,TGTGCCAGCAGCCAAGCCCCGCGAGATAGCAATCAGCCCCAGCATTTT
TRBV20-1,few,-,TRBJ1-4,CSAAVGSDEKLFF,TGCAGTGCTGCCGTAGGCAGCGATGAAAAACTGTTTTTT
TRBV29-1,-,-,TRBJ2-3,CSVEKSTDTQYF,TGCAGCGTTGAAAAGAGCACAGATACGCAGTATTTT
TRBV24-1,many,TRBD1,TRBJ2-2,CATSDSYSGQRTGELFF,TGTGCCACCAGTGATAGTTACTCGGGACAGCGCACCGGGGAGCTGTTTTTT
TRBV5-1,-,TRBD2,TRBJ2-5,CASSLGLAGGPETQYF,TGCGCCAGCAGCTTGGGCCTAGCGGGGGGGCCAGAGACCCAGTACTTC
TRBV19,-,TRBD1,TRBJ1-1,CPSSYRTGVTEAFF,TGTCCCAGTAGTTACAGGACAGGGGTCACTGAAGCTTTCTTT
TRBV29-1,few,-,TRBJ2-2,CSVLHTGELFF,TGCAGCGTTCTACACACCGGGGAGCTGTTTTTT
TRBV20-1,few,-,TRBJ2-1,CSARGQSVYNEQFF,TGCAGTGCTAGAGGCCAGAGTGTCTACAATGAGCAGTTCTTC
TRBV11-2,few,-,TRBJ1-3,CASSLEGNTGLSGNTIYF,TGTGCCAGCAGCTTAGAGGGTAATACAGGACTCTCTGGAAACACCATATATTTT
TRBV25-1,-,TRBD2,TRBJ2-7,CASSERSLAGVGEQYF,TGTGCCAGCAGTGAAAGATCGCTAGCGGGAGTTGGGGAGCAGTACTTC
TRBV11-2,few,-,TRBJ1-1,CASSFPGLGKNTEAFF,TGTGCCAGCAGCTTTCCAGGGTTGGGCAAGAACACTGAAGCTTTCTTT
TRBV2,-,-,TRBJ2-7,CASRELEQYF,TGTGCCAGCAGAGAGCTCGAGCAGTACTTC
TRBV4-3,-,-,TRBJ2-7,CASSQDVWSSYEQYF,TGCGCCAGCAGCCAAGATGTGTGGAGCTCCTACGAGCAGTACTTC
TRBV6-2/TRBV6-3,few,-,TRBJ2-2,CASSYSSGNTGELFF,TGTGCCAGCAGTTACTCGTCTGGGAACACCGGGGAGCTGTTTTTT
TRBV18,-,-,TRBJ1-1,CASSPLGEAEAFF,TGTGCCAGCTCACCGTTAGGGGAGGCTGAAGCTTTCTTT
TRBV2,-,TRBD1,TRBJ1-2,CASNLGTVNYGYTF,TGTGCCAGCAATTTAGGGACAGTCAACTATGGCTACACCTTC
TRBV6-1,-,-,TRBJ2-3,CASSPWTAGTDTQYF,TGTGCCAGCAGTCCTTGGACAGCTGGCACAGATACGCAGTATTTT
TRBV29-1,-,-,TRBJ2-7,CSVEDSVAGGIYEQYF,TGCAGCGTTGAAGATTCGGTGGCAGGGGGGATCTACGAGCAGTACTTC
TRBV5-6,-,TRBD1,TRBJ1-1,CASSLAPDRVTEAFF,TGTGCCAGCAGCTTGGCCCCGGACAGGGTCACTGAAGCTTTCTTT
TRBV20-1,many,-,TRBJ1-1,CSAPDRIMNTEAFF,TGCAGTGCTCCCGACAGAATTATGAACACTGAAGCTTTCTTT
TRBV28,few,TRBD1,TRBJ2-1,CASSLQGAYEQFF,TGTGCCAGCAGTTTGCAGGGGGCCTATGAGCAGTTCTTC
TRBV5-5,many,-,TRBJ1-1,CASSSVSRNTEAFF,TGTGCCAGCAGCTCCGTTTCTAGGAACACTGAAGCTTTCTTT